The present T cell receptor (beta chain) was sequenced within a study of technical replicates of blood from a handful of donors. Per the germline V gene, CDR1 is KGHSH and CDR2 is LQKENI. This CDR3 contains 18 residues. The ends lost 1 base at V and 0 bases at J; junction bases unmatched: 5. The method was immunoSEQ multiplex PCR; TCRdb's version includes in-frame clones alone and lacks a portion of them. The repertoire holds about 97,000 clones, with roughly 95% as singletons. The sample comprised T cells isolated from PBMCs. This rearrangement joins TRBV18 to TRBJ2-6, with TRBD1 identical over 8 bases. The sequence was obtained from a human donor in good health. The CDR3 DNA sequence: TGTGCCAGCTCACCACTCGGACAGGGTTCCTCTGGGGCCAACGTCCTGACTTTC. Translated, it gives CASSPLGQGSSGANVLTF.